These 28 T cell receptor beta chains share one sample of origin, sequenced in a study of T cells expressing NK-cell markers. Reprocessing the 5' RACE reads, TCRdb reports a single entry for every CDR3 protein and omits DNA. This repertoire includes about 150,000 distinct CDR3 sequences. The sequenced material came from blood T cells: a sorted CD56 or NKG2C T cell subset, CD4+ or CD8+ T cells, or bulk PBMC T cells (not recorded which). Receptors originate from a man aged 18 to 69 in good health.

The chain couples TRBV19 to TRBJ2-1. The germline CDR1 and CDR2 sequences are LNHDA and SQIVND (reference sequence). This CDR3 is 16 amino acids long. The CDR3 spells CASSIIHDISYNEQFF.

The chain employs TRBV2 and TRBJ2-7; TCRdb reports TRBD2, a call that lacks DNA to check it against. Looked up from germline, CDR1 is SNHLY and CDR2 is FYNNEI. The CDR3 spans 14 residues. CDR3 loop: CASNRDFATYEQYF.

The CDR3 sequence: CASSLGAYNSPLHF. The rearrangement joins TRBV11-2 to TRBJ1-6. There are 14 residues in the CDR3. Germline V lookup: CDR1 SGHAT, CDR2 FQNNGV.

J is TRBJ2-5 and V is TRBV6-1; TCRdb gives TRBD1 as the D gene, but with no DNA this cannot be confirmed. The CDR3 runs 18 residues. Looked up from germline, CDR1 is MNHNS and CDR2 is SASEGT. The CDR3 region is CASSGTGGPNNPLETQYF.

CDR3 residues: CASSFLWGNYEQYF. V usage is TRBV5-5 and J usage is TRBJ2-7; TCRdb lists TRBD1, though no DNA is available to test this call. This CDR3 is built from 14 residues. Germline loops: CDR1 SGHKS, CDR2 YYEKEE (reference sequence).

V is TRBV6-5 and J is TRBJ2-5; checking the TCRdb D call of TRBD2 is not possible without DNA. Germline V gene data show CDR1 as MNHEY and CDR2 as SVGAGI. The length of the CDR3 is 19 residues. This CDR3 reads CASSYLPLGGGSLFETQYF.

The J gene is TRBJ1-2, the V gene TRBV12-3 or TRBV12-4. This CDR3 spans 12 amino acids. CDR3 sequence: CASRRNFDGYTF.

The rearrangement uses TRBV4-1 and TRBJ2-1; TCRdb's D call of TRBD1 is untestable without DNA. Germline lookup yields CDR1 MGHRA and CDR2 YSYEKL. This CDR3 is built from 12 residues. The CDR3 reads CASSIKTGVEFF.

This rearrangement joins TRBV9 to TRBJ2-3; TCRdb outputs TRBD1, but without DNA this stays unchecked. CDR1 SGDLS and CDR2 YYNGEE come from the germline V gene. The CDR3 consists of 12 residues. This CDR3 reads CASSPQGGTQYF.

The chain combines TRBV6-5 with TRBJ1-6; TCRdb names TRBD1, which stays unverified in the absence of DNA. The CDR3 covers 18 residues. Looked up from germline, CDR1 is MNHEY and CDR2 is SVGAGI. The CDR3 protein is CASSWLLDRESVNSPLHF.

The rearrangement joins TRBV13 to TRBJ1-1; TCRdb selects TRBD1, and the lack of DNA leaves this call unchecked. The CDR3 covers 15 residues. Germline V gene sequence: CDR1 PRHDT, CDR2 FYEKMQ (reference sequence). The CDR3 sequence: CASSFPGTGRNEAFF.

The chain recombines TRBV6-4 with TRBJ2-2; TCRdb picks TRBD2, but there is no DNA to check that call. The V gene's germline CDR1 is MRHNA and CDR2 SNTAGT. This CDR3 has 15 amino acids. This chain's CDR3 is CASSEEGGDTGELFF.

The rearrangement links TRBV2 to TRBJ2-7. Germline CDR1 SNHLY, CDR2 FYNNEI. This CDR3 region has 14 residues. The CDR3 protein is CASEDSGDYYEQYF.

CDR3 protein: CASSLVPAKSTDTQYF. This chain uses TRBV11-2 with TRBJ2-3; TCRdb designates TRBD1, a call that cannot be tested without DNA. The CDR3 loop spans 16 amino acids. Looked up from germline, CDR1 is SGHAT and CDR2 is FQNNGV.

CDR3 residues: CASSTDRVTNEKLFF. This chain links TRBV6-5 with TRBJ1-4; the TCRdb D gene call, TRBD1, has no DNA to confirm it. The CDR3 extends over 15 amino acids. Germline V gene data show CDR1 as MNHEY and CDR2 as SVGAGI.

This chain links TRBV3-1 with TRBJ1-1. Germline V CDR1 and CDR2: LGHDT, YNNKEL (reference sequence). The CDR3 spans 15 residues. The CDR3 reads CASSHTRGLGTEAFF.

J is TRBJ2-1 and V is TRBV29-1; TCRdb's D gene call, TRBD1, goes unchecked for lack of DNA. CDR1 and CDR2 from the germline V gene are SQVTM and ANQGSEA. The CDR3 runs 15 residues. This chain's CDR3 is CSVEGGILTNNEQFF.

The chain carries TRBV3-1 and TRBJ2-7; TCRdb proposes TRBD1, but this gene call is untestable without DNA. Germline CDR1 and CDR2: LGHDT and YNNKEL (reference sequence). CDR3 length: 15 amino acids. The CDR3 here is CASSPGTLEIGEQYF.

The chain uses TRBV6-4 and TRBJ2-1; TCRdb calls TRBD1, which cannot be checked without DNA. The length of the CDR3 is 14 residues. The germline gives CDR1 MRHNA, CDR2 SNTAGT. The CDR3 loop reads CASTAGTGGDEQFF.

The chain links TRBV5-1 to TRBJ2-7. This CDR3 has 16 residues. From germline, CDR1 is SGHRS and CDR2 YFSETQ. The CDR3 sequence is CASSSDWLTISYEQYF.

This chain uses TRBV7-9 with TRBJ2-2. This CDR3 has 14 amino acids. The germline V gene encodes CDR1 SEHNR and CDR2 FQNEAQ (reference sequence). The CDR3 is CASSSGSFTGELFF.

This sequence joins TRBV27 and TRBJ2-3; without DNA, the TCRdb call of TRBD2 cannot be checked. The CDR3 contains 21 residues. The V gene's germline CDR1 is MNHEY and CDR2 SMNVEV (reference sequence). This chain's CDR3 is CASSFLRVGTSGGAGTDTQYF.

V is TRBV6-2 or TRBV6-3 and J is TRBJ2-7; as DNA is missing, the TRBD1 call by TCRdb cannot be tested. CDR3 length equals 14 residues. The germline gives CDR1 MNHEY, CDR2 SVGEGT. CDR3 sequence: CASSPGQLSDEQYF.

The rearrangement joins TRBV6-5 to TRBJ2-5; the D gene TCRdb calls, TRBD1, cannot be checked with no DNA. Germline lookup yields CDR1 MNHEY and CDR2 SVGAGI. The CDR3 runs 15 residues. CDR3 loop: CASSYSEGRLETQYF.

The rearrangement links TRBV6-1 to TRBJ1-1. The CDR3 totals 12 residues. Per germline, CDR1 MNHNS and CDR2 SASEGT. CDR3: CAAGRKNTEAFF.

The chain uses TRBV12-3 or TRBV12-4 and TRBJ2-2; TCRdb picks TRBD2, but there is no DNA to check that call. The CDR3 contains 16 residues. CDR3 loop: CASSLILAVNTGELFF.

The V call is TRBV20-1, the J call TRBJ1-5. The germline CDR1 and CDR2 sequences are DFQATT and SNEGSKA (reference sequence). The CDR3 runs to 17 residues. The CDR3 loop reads CSAREGRAAGANQPQHF.

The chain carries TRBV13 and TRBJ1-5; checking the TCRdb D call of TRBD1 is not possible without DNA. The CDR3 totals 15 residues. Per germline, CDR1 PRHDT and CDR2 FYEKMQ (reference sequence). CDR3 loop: CASSEGQGGNQPQHF.